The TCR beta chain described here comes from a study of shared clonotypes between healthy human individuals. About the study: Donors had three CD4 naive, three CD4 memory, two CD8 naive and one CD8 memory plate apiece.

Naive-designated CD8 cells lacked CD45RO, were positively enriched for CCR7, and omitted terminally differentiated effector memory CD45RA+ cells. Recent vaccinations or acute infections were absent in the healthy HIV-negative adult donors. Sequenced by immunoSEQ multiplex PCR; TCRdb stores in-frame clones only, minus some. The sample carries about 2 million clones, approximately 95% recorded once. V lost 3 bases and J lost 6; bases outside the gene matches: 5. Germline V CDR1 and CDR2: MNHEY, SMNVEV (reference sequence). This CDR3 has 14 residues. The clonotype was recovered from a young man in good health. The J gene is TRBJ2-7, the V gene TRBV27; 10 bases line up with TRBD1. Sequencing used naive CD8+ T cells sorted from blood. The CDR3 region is CASSFHGTGVEQYF. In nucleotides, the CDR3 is TGTGCCAGCAGTTTTCATGGGACAGGGGTCGAGCAGTACTTC.